These 31 T cell receptor beta chains were sequenced from one sample in a study of T cells in Graves' hyperthyroidism and ophthalmopathy. The source material, RNA transcripts, was used to amplify TCR beta CDR3 regions. First-round RT-PCR of the TCR CDR3 relied on the HTBI primer set. MiXCR was run by TCRdb on the multiplex PCR reads, yielding one entry per CDR3 protein. The sample yields hundreds of thousands of distinct CDR3 sequences, around 20% seen once. The sequencing input was blood. These receptors originate from a woman in her forties or fifties with Graves' hyperthyroidism that later progressed to Graves' ophthalmopathy.

The J gene is TRBJ2-1, the V gene TRBV27; D remains ambiguous. The V and J ends lost 4 bases and 2 bases respectively, with 9 bases between them. Looked up from germline, CDR1 is MNHEY and CDR2 is SMNVEV (reference sequence). There are 14 residues in the CDR3. This CDR3 is CASSYPGPYNEQFF. The CDR3 DNA sequence: TGTGCCAGCAGTTACCCCGGACCCTACAATGAGCAGTTCTTC.

The chain joins TRBV29-1 to TRBJ2-2; TRBD2 matches 9 bases. Germline V lookup: CDR1 SQVTM, CDR2 ANQGSEA. The CDR3 loop spans 13 amino acids. The V gene end was trimmed by 7 bases and the J gene end by 2 bases; junction bases not matched to a gene: 2. The CDR3: CSGGTSNTGELFF. The CDR3 DNA reads TGCAGCGGCGGGACTAGCAACACCGGGGAGCTGTTTTTT.

Many counts were recorded for this clonotype. The gene calls are TRBV11-2 and TRBJ1-6, with D uncertain. The CDR3 extends over 14 amino acids. V lost 0 bases, J lost 10 bases, and 10 bases lay in between. Germline values: CDR1 SGHAT, CDR2 FQNNGV. The CDR3 here is CASSLDQVRSPLHF. CDR3 bases: TGTGCCAGCAGCTTAGATCAAGTGCGATCACCCCTCCACTTT.

CDR3 coding DNA: TGCAGCGGGGTTGCCATCGCAGATACGCAGTATTTT. Its protein product is CSGVAIADTQYF. The rearrangement links TRBV29-1 to TRBJ2-3; D gene uncertain. Germline V gene sequence: CDR1 SQVTM, CDR2 ANQGSEA. The CDR3 runs 12 residues. Trimming pared 7 bases from V and 4 bases from J, leaving 12 bases between.

There are many counts of this clonotype. The rearrangement joins TRBV5-1 to TRBJ2-3; TRBD1 aligns across 7 bases. Germline V gene lookup returns CDR1 SGHRS and CDR2 YFSETQ. The ends lost 4 bases at V and 0 bases at J; junction bases unmatched: 5. CDR3 length: 15 residues. CDR3 sequence: CASSGPGQSTDTQYF. The CDR3, as DNA: TGCGCCAGCAGCGGACCGGGACAGAGCACAGATACGCAGTATTTT.

This clonotype was observed a handful of times. Possible read error: a much larger clone is one base away. The chain has TRBV2 and TRBJ1-2, with D tentatively TRBD1 (6 bases). The CDR3 has 13 residues. The V end was cut by 7 bases, the J end by 4 bases, with 13 bases between. CDR1 and CDR2 from the germline V gene are SNHLY and FYNNEI. The DNA for the CDR3 is TGTGCCAGCATCCTCAGGACAGCCTATGGCTACACCTTC. It translates to CASILRTAYGYTF.

The chain links TRBV20-1 to TRBJ2-7, with D perhaps matching TRBD2 (6 bases). The V gene's germline CDR1 is DFQATT and CDR2 SNEGSKA (reference sequence). Trimming removed 6 bases from V and 3 bases from J, with 15 bases in between. The CDR3 has 13 residues. The CDR3 DNA reads TGCAGTGCCATTTGGAGGGGCGACTACGAGCAGTACTTC. Translating it yields CSAIWRGDYEQYF.

This clonotype appeared many times. This chain links TRBV11-3 with TRBJ2-3; the D gene could be TRBD1 or TRBD2 (5 bases each). Germline V gene sequence: CDR1 SGHNT, CDR2 YENEEA. The CDR3 loop spans 17 amino acids. V lost 5 bases and J lost 2, with 20 bases in between. The CDR3 coding sequence is TGTGCCAGCAGCCCGCGCCGAGGTGGGGACCTCACAGATACGCAGTATTTT. Translation gives CASSPRRGGDLTDTQYF.

This clonotype was seen at least ten times. V is TRBV11-2 and J is TRBJ2-1; 10 nucleotides align to TRBD1. Looked up from germline, CDR1 is SGHAT and CDR2 is FQNNGV. Trimming at V came to 4 bases and at J to 7 bases, leaving 13 bases not matched to a gene. The CDR3 has 17 residues. CDR3: CASSSGTGVTQRNEQFF. The DNA for the CDR3 is TGTGCCAGCAGCTCCGGGACAGGGGTCACCCAGAGGAATGAGCAGTTCTTC.

This clonotype appeared many times. The chain uses TRBV3-1 and TRBJ1-4; no clear D. The CDR3 sequence is 13 residues long. Germline V gene data show CDR1 as LGHDT and CDR2 as YNNKEL (reference sequence). Trimming took off 2 bases at V and 4 bases at J, with 5 bases between the two ends. Here the CDR3 DNA reads TGTGCCAGCAGCCAACTCAGTAATGAAAAACTGTTTTTT. Translating gives CASSQLSNEKLFF.

The chain has TRBV29-1 and TRBJ1-1; no clear D gene. The CDR3 length is 14 residues. Trimming stripped 2 bases from V and 4 bases from J, with 14 bases between. CDR1 and CDR2 (germline): SQVTM, ANQGSEA. CDR3 loop: CSVERSALRTEAFF. The DNA of the CDR3 is TGCAGCGTTGAACGTTCGGCGCTGCGCACTGAAGCTTTCTTT.

This clonotype was picked up many times. The chain recombines TRBV6-1 with TRBJ2-7, with TRBD1 as a possible D gene (6 bases). V was pared by 4 bases and J by 2 bases, with 12 bases between. Germline V gene sequence: CDR1 MNHNS, CDR2 SASEGT. The CDR3 spans 14 residues. The CDR3 DNA reads TGTGCCAGCAGTGGGGACAACTCTCCCTACGAGCAGTACTTC. This translates into CASSGDNSPYEQYF.

The chain is built from TRBV5-4 and TRBJ2-2; D is uncertain. Germline-derived CDR1 and CDR2 are SGHNT and YYREEE (reference sequence). The ends were cut back, 5 bases at V and 5 bases at J, with 13 bases in the middle. CDR3 size: 14 residues. In nucleotides, the CDR3 is TGTGCCAGCAGTTTACCCGGGCAGACCGGGGAGCTGTTTTTT. Protein: CASSLPGQTGELFF.

Concerning this clonotype itself: This may stem from a read error, because a much larger clone lies one nucleotide away. The chain carries TRBV3-1 and TRBJ1-1; D remains unclear. This CDR3 spans 14 amino acids. CDR1 and CDR2 from the germline V gene are LGHDT and YNNKEL (reference sequence). Trimming cost V 4 bases and J 4 bases, with 13 bases left between them. CDR3 coding DNA: TGTGCCAGCAGCCGAGGGAGGTGGAGCACTGAAGCTTTCTTT. Translating it yields CASSRGRWSTEAFF.

This rearrangement joins TRBV9 to TRBJ2-5, with unresolved D. The CDR3 sequence is 14 residues long. Between the trimmed V and J ends, which lost 4 bases and 5 bases, there was a span of 15 bases. The germline V gene has CDR1 SGDLS and CDR2 YYNGEE. In nucleotides, the CDR3 is TGTGCCAGCAGCTTGCATAGTGGGCGGGAGACCCAGTACTTC. Residues: CASSLHSGRETQYF. Complete variable domain (other parts from reference TRBV9 and TRBJ2-5): DSGVTQTPKHLITATGQRVTLRCSPRSGDLSVYWYQQSLDQGLQFLIQYYNGEERAKGNILERFSAQQFPDLHSELNLSSLELGDSALYFCASSLHSGRETQYFGPGTRLLVL.

The chain combines TRBV7-9 with TRBJ1-1; D not resolved. The CDR3 is 11 residues long. Deletions cut 4 bases from V and 11 bases from J, with 11 bases between. Per germline, CDR1 SEHNR and CDR2 FQNEAQ (reference sequence). The DNA for the CDR3 is TGTGCCAGCAGCTCCGGCTATGATGCTTTCTTT. Its protein product is CASSSGYDAFF.

The sample holds many counts of this clonotype. This chain joins TRBV30 and TRBJ1-1, with D possibly matching TRBD1 (5 bases). The V gene's germline CDR1 is GTSNPN and CDR2 SVGIG (reference sequence). The CDR3 extends over 14 amino acids. V lost 0 bases, J lost 5 bases, and 13 bases lay in between. The DNA for the CDR3 is TGTGCCTGGAGTGTACTTGCCAGGGATACTGAAGCTTTCTTT. Its protein product is CAWSVLARDTEAFF.

This clonotype was counted a few times. The chain uses TRBV6-1 and TRBJ1-2; D is perhaps TRBD1 (6 bases). Deletions cut 6 bases from V and 3 bases from J, with 14 bases between. Germline V lookup: CDR1 MNHNS, CDR2 SASEGT. The CDR3 extends over 14 amino acids. The CDR3 DNA reads as TGTGCCAGCAGACCACCGACAGGATACTATGGCTACACCTTC. Translated: CASRPPTGYYGYTF.

This clonotype was seen ten or more times. V usage is TRBV3-1 and J usage is TRBJ2-5, with a tentative D call TRBD1 (7 bases). The CDR3 sequence is 16 residues long. Germline values: CDR1 LGHDT, CDR2 YNNKEL (reference sequence). V lost 0 bases, J lost 5 bases, and 16 bases lay in between. The CDR3 here is CASSQEGGGATETQYF. The CDR3 coding sequence is TGTGCCAGCAGCCAAGAAGGAGGGGGCGCGACTGAGACCCAGTACTTC.

This clonotype was counted between two and nine times. The genes are TRBV5-1 and TRBJ2-3; 9 bases align to TRBD2. Germline V gives CDR1 SGHRS, CDR2 YFSETQ. CDR3 length equals 17 residues. V gave up 4 bases and J gave up 5 bases; unmatched junction bases: 14. The CDR3 nucleotides are TGCGCCAGCAGCAGGGTCCCGGCGGGGGGGCGTGTAGATACGCAGTATTTT. Encoded protein: CASSRVPAGGRVDTQYF.

This clonotype was seen many times. The rearrangement joins TRBV11-3 to TRBJ2-7, with D possibly TRBD2 on 6 matching bases. Germline V gene data show CDR1 as SGHNT and CDR2 as YENEEA. V was clipped by 6 bases and J by 7 bases, with 10 bases between them. The length of the CDR3 is 11 residues. CDR3 region: CASRPGGEQYF. In DNA, the CDR3 is TGTGCCAGCAGACCTGGGGGGGAGCAGTACTTC.

The chain combines TRBV6-2 or TRBV6-3 with TRBJ2-5; D remains unclear. The germline CDR1 and CDR2 sequences are MNHEY and SVGEGT. V dropped 2 bases and J dropped 3 bases, with 13 bases sitting between them. The CDR3 runs 15 residues. In nucleotides, the CDR3 is TGTGCCAGCAGTTACGAGCCCCCTTGGGAAGAGACCCAGTACTTC. Translating it yields CASSYEPPWEETQYF.

This clonotype was seen only a few times. This chain links TRBV19 with TRBJ1-4; 7 bases are a match to TRBD1. Trimming took 3 bases from V and 11 from J; bases not matched to a gene: 6. The V gene's germline CDR1 is LNHDA and CDR2 SQIVND (reference sequence). The CDR3 runs 13 residues. The CDR3 bases are TGTGCCAGTAGTATGCTCAGGGGGGAGAAACTGTTTTTT. It specifies CASSMLRGEKLFF.

This clonotype came up many times. The chain employs TRBV7-2 and TRBJ2-5; no definite D call. Germline CDR1 reads SGHTA; CDR2 reads FQGNSA. Deletions cut 4 bases from V and 2 bases from J, with 8 bases between. This CDR3 has 13 amino acids. In DNA, the CDR3 is TGTGCCAGCAGCTCTTTCTGGCAAGAGACCCAGTACTTC. Translating it yields CASSSFWQETQYF. The variable domain in full, completed from reference TRBV7-2 and TRBJ2-5, reads GAGVSQSPSNKVTEKGKDVELRCDPISGHTALYWYRQSLGQGLEFLIYFQGNSAPDKSGLPSDRFSAERTGGSVSTLTIQRTQQEDSAVYLCASSSFWQETQYFGPGTRLLVL.

This clonotype was observed many times. At one end, the junction sequence differs from germline, possibly due to a read error. The chain carries TRBV12-3 or TRBV12-4 and TRBJ2-2; a weak D match, TRBD2 (6 bases). CDR3 length: 12 residues. The CDR3 region is CASSFSGGELFF. The CDR3 DNA follows: TGCGCCAGCAGCTTTAGCGGCGGGGAGCTGTTTTTT.

The J gene is TRBJ2-1, the V gene TRBV4-1; D unclear. Deletions cut 2 bases from V and 3 bases from J, with 14 bases between. The CDR3 runs to 16 residues. Germline loops: CDR1 MGHRA, CDR2 YSYEKL. This CDR3 is CASSQQFGQIYNEQFF. Here the CDR3 DNA reads TGCGCCAGCAGCCAACAGTTTGGGCAGATCTACAATGAGCAGTTCTTC.

This chain connects TRBV4-1 to TRBJ2-3; 9 nucleotides match TRBD1. The germline CDR1 and CDR2 sequences are MGHRA and YSYEKL. This CDR3 has 16 amino acids. Trimming took 1 base from V and 3 from J; bases not matched to a gene: 5. CDR3 DNA sequence: TGCGCCAGCAGCCAAGTCCCGGGACAGGGAACAGATACGCAGTATTTT. As protein: CASSQVPGQGTDTQYF.

Only a few counts were recorded for this clonotype. V usage is TRBV6-6 and J usage is TRBJ1-4; 7 positions agree with TRBD1. Germline values: CDR1 MNHNY, CDR2 SVGAGI (reference sequence). There are 15 residues in the CDR3. V was pared by 2 bases and J by 7 bases, with 7 bases of the junction left unmatched. The CDR3 loop reads CASSYVGGAGEKLFF. The DNA for the CDR3 is TGTGCCAGCAGTTACGTAGGGGGCGCCGGTGAAAAACTGTTTTTT.

The CDR3 sequence is CASSLGLRGVTEAFF. The CDR3 DNA sequence: TGTGCCAGCAGCTTAGGGTTGCGCGGGGTCACTGAAGCTTTCTTT. This chain uses TRBV7-9 with TRBJ1-1, with D unresolved. Deletions cut 1 base from V and 4 bases from J, with 13 bases between. The CDR3 runs 15 residues. Per germline, CDR1 SEHNR and CDR2 FQNEAQ (reference sequence).

This clonotype was observed a few times. V gene TRBV7-2 combines with J gene TRBJ1-4; the D is unclear. This CDR3 contains 15 residues. The V gene lost 3 bases and the J gene lost 8 bases, with 16 bases spanning the gap. Germline assignment: CDR1 SGHTA and CDR2 FQGNSA. The CDR3 region has the DNA TGTGCCAGCAGCTTCGGTTCCGGGTTTAAGGAAAAACTGTTTTTT. This sequence encodes CASSFGSGFKEKLFF.

This clonotype was counted at least ten times. The V gene is TRBV20-1, the J gene TRBJ2-3; the D gene could be TRBD1 or TRBD2 (5 bases each). CDR1 and CDR2 from the germline V gene are DFQATT and SNEGSKA (reference sequence). With 6 bases removed from V and 1 base from J, the gap between germline ends came to 14 bases. The CDR3 runs 14 residues. CDR3 protein: CSAGTLLGTDTQYF. The CDR3, as DNA: TGCAGTGCGGGGACCCTTCTCGGCACAGATACGCAGTATTTT.